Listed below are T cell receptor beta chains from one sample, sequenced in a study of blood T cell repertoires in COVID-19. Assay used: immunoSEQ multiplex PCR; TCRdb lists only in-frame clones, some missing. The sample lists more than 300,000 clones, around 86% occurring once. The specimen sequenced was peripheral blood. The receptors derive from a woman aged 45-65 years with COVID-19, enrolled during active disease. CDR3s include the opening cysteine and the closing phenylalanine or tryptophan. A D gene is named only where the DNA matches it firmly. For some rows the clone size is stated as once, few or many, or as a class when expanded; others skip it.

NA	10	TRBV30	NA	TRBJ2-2	TGTGCCTGGTTATACTCGGAGCTGTTTTTT	CAWLYSELFF
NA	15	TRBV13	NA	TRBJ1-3	TGTGCCAGCAGCTTCGCGGGGGGCTCTGGAAACACCATATATTTT	CASSFAGGSGNTIYF
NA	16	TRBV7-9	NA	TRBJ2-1	TGTGCCAGCAGCCAGAGGTGGCAGTCTGTGTACAATGAGCAGTTCTTC	CASSQRWQSVYNEQFF
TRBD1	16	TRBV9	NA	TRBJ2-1	TGTGCCAGCAGGATAGCTGAAGGGGGCTACTACAATGAGCAGTTCTTC	CASRIAEGGYYNEQFF
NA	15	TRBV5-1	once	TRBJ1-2	TGCGCCAGCAGCTTACGCAGGACAGAGAACTATGGCTACACCTTC	CASSLRRTENYGYTF
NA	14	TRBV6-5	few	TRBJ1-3	TGTGCCAGCACCAATGGGAGACTTGGAAACACCATATATTTT	CASTNGRLGNTIYF
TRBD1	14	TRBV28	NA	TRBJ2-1	TGTGCCAGCAGTTCCCGTTCAGGGGGCGGGGAGCAGTTCTTC	CASSSRSGGGEQFF
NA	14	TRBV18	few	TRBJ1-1	TGTGCCAGCTCACCATTGCCAGTGAACACTGAAGCTTTCTTT	CASSPLPVNTEAFF
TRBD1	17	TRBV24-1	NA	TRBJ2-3	TGTGCCACCAGTGAACCGGGGACAGGGGGCGCGGAAGATACGCAGTATTTT	CATSEPGTGGAEDTQYF
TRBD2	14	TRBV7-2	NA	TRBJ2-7	TGTGCCAGCAGCGCCAGACTAGCGGACTACGAGCAGTACTTC	CASSARLADYEQYF
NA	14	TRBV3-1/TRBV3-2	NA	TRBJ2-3	TGTGCCAGCAGCTCGTATCTAGGAACAGATACGCAGTATTTT	CASSSYLGTDTQYF
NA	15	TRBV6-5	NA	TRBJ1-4	TGTGCCAGCAGTTACACGACAGGACCTAATGAAAAACTGTTTTTT	CASSYTTGPNEKLFF
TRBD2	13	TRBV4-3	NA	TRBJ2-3	TGCGCCAGCAGCCACGACACTAGCGGCCAGAAGTATTTT	CASSHDTSGQKYF
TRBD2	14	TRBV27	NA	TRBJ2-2	TGTGCCAGCACCCTAGGGAGGGAGACCGGGGAGCTGTTTTTT	CASTLGRETGELFF
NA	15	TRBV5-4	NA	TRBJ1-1	TGTGCCAGCAGCTTGGAAGCCGGCAGGTCCACTGAAGCTTTCTTT	CASSLEAGRSTEAFF
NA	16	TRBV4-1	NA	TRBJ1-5	TGCGCCAGCAGCCACGATAGTGACAGGCTCAATCAGCCCCAGCATTTT	CASSHDSDRLNQPQHF
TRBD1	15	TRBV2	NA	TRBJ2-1	TGTGCCAGCAGTCTTCCGGGACAGGGCTTCATCGAGCAGTTCTTC	CASSLPGQGFIEQFF
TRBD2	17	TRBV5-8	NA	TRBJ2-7	TGTGCCAGCAGCATATGGGCGACTAGCGGGATTACCTACGAGCAGTACTTC	CASSIWATSGITYEQYF
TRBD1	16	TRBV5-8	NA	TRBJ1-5	TGTGCCAGCAGCTTGGTAGGGCAGGGGGCGAGGCAGCCCCAGCATTTT	CASSLVGQGARQPQHF
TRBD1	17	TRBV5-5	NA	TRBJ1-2	TGTGCCAGCAGCTTGGCAGGGGGCCTCCTAGCTAACTATGGCTACACCTTC	CASSLAGGLLANYGYTF
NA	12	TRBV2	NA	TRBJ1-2	TGTGCCAGCAGTGAATCCAGGGATCGCTACACCTTC	CASSESRDRYTF
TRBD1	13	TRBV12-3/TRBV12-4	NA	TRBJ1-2	TGTGCCAGCAGTTTTCGGCCAGGGGGAGGCTACACCTTC	CASSFRPGGGYTF
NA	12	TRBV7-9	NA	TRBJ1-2	TGTGCCAGCAGCACGGGGGACGGATTCGACACCTTC	CASSTGDGFDTF
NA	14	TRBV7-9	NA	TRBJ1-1	TGTGCCAGCAGCTTGTCGGGACACAACACTGAAGCTTTCTTT	CASSLSGHNTEAFF
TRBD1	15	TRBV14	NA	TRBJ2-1	TGTGCCAGCAGCCAGAGACAGGGAAGCTACAATGAGCAGTTCTTC	CASSQRQGSYNEQFF
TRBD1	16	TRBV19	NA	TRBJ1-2	TGTGCCAGTAGTATAGATCAGGGACAGGGTGGTAATGGCTACACCTTC	CASSIDQGQGGNGYTF
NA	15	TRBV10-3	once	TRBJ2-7	TGTGCCATCAGTGAGTCTCCCCACAGTTCGTACGAGCAGTACTTC	CAISESPHSSYEQYF
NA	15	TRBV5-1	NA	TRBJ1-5	TGCGCCAGCAGCTTGGAGGGACAAGGCAATCAGCCCCAGCATTTT	CASSLEGQGNQPQHF
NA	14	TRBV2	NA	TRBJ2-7	TGTGCCAAGGAGGTAGAGCATCGCTCCTACGAGCAGTACTTC	CAKEVEHRSYEQYF
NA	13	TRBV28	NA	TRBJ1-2	TGTGCCAGCAGTTTACCAGGGGTTTGGGGCTACACCTTC	CASSLPGVWGYTF
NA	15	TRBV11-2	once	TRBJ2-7	TGTGCCAGCAGCTTATTCAACTCCGGAGCGGACGAGCAGTACTTC	CASSLFNSGADEQYF
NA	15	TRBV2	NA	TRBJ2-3	TGTGCCAGCAGTGAATCACGGTCTCGCACAGATACGCAGTATTTT	CASSESRSRTDTQYF
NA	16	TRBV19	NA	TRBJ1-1	TGTGCCAGTAGTATAGACAGGGTATCAGAGTACACTGAAGCTTTCTTT	CASSIDRVSEYTEAFF
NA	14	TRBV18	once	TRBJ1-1	TGTGCCAGCTCACCTGGACAGACGAACACTGAAGCTTTCTTT	CASSPGQTNTEAFF
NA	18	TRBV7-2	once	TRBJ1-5	TGTGCCAGCAGCTTAGTAAGCTCGGGCAGGGCTTCGAATCAGCCCCAGCATTTT	CASSLVSSGRASNQPQHF
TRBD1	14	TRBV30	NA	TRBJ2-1	TGTGCCTATGACAGGGGTGGTCCGGTCAATGAGCAGTTCTTC	CAYDRGGPVNEQFF
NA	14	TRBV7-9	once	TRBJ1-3	TGTGCCAGCAGCTTACCCCAGTCTGGAAACACCATATATTTT	CASSLPQSGNTIYF
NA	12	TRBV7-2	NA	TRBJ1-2	TGTGCCAGCAGCTTAGACAGGGTTGGCTACACCTTC	CASSLDRVGYTF
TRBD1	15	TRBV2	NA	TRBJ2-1	TGTGCCAGCTTGACCGGGACAGGGGGCTTTAATGAGCAGTTCTTC	CASLTGTGGFNEQFF
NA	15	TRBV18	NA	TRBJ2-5	TGTGCCAGCTCACCACCGAATGACCAGCGGAGGTCCCAGTACTTC	CASSPPNDQRRSQYF
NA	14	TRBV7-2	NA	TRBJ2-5	TGTGCCAGCAGCTTCAGTGTACACCAAGAGACCCAGTACTTC	CASSFSVHQETQYF
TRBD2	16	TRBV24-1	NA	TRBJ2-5	TGTGCCACCAGTGACCCACGGGAGGCCCCCAGAGAGACCCAGTACTTC	CATSDPREAPRETQYF
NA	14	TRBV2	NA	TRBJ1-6	TGTGCCAGCAGCCGTACAGGGATCAATTCACCCCTCCACTTT	CASSRTGINSPLHF
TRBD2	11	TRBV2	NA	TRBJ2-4	TGTGCCAGCAGTGTGAGGGGACTAGCAAACTTC	CASSVRGLANF
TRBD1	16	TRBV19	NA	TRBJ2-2	TGTGCCAGTAGTGACAGGGCTCAGGGACAGGGCGGGGAGCTGTTTTTT	CASSDRAQGQGGELFF
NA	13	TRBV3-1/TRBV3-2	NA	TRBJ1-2	TGTGCCAGCAGCCCAGATCAGAACTATGGCTACACCTTC	CASSPDQNYGYTF
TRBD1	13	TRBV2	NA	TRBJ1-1	TGTGCCAGCACCAGGGGGGACTCCACTGAAGCTTTCTTT	CASTRGDSTEAFF
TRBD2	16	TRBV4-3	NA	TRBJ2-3	TGCGCCAGCAGCCAAGGGACTAGCGGGTGGGCAGATACGCAGTATTTT	CASSQGTSGWADTQYF
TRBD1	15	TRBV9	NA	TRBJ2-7	TGTGCCAGCAGCGTAGGGACAGGGGAGTACTACGAGCAGTACTTC	CASSVGTGEYYEQYF
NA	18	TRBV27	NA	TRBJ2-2	TGTGCCAGCAACCTGAGGGGGATCGGCCTCCGGGACACCGGGGAGCTGTTTTTT	CASNLRGIGLRDTGELFF
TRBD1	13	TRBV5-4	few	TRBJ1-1	TGTGCCAGCAGTTCCCAGGGGGTCACTGAAGCTTTCTTT	CASSSQGVTEAFF
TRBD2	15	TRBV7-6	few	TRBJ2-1	TGTGCCAGCAGCTTAGTGGGAGGGCCCTACAATGAGCAGTTCTTC	CASSLVGGPYNEQFF
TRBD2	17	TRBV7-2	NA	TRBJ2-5	TGTGCCAGCAGCTTAGGACTAGCGGGAGGGCCACAAGAGACCCAGTACTTC	CASSLGLAGGPQETQYF
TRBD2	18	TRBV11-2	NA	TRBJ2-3	TGTGCCAGCAGCCAGTTAGGACTAGCGGGGGGCCCCGCAGATACGCAGTATTTT	CASSQLGLAGGPADTQYF
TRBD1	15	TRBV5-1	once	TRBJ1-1	TGCGCCAGCAGCTTAGGTACAGGGGGGAACACTGAAGCTTTCTTT	CASSLGTGGNTEAFF
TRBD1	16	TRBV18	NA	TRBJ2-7	TGTGCCAGCTCACCAAAAGGACAGGGGTTAAGGTACGAGCAGTACTTC	CASSPKGQGLRYEQYF
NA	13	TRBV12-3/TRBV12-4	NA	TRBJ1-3	TGTGCCAGCACTCTAGGGGGAGGAAACACCATATATTTT	CASTLGGGNTIYF
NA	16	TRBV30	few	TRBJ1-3	TGTGCCTGGAGCGAAGACATCCTTCACTCTGGAAACACCATATATTTT	CAWSEDILHSGNTIYF
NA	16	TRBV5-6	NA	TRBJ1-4	TGTGCCAGCAGCGGGGTGACGGGGGGCAAGGGCGAAAAACTGTTTTTT	CASSGVTGGKGEKLFF